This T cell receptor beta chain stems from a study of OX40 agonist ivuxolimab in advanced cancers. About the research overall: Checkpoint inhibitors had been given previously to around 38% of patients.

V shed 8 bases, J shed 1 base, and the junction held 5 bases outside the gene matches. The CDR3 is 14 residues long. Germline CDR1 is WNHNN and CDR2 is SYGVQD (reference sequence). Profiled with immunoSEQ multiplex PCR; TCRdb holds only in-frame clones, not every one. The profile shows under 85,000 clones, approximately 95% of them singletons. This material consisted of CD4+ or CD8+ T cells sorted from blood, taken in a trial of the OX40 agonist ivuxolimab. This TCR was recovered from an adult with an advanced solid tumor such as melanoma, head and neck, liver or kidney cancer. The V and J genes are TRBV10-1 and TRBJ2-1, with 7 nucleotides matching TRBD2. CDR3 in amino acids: CASAGGSSYNEQFF. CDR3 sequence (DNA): TGCGCCAGCGCCGGGGGGTCTTCCTACAATGAGCAGTTCTTC.